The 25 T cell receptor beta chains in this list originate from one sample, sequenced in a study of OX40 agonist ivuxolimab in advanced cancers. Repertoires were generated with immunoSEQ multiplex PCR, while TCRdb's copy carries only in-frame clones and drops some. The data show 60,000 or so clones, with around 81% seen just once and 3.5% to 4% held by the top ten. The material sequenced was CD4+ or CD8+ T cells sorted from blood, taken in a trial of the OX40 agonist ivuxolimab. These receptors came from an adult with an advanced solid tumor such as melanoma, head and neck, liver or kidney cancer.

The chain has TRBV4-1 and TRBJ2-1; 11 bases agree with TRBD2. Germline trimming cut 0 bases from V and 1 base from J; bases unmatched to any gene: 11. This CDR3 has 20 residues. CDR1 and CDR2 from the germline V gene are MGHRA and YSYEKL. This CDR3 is CASSQELALAGDPSYNEQFF. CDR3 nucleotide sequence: TGCGCCAGCAGCCAAGAATTGGCACTAGCGGGAGATCCATCCTACAATGAGCAGTTCTTC.

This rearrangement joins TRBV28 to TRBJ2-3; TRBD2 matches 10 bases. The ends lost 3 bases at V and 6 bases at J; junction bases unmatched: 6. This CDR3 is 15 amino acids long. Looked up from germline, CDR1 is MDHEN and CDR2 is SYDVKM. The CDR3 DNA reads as TGTGCCAGCAGTTTCTCATCTAGCGGGGGTGATACGCAGTATTTT. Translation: CASSFSSSGGDTQYF.

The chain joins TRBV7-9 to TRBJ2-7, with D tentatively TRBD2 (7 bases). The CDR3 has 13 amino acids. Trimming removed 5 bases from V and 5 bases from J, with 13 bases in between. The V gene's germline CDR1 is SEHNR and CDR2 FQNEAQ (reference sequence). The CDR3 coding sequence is TGTGCCAGCAGCCAGAGGGGGGGTGACGAGCAGTACTTC. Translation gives CASSQRGGDEQYF. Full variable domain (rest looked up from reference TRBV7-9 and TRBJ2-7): DTGVSQNPRHKITKRGQNVTFRCDPISEHNRLYWYRQTLGQGPEFLTYFQNEAQLEKSRLLSDRFSAERPKGSFSTLEIQRTEQGDSAMYLCASSQRGGDEQYFGPGTRLTVT.

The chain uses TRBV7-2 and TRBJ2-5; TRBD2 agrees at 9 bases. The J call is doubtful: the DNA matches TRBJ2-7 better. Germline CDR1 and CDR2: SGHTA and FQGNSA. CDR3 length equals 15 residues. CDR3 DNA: TGTGCCAGCAGCTTGGGACTAGCCTACTCCTACGAGCAGTACTTC. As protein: CASSLGLAYSYEQYF.

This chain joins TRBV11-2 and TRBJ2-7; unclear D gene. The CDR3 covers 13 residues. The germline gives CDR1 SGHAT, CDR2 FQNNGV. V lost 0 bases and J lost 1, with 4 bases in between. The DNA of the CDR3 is TGTGCCAGCAGCTTAGAGGGTTCCTACGAGCAGTACTTC. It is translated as CASSLEGSYEQYF.

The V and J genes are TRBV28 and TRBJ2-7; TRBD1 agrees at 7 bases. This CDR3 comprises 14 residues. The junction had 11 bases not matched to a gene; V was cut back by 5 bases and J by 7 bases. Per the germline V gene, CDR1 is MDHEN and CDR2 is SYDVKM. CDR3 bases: TGTGCCAGCAGTCAGTGGACAGGTCTGAGGGAGCAGTACTTC. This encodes CASSQWTGLREQYF.

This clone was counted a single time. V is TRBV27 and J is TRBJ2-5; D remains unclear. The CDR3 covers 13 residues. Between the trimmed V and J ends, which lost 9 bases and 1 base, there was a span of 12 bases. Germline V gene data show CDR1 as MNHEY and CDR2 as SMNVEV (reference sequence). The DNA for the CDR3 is TGTGCCAGTTCCCAGTTCGCCCAAGAGACCCAGTACTTC. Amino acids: CASSQFAQETQYF.

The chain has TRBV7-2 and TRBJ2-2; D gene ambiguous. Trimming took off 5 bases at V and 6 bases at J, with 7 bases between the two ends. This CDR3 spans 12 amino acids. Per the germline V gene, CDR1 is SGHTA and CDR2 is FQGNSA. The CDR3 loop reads CASSPFSGELFF. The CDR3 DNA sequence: TGTGCCAGCAGCCCTTTCTCCGGGGAGCTGTTTTTT.

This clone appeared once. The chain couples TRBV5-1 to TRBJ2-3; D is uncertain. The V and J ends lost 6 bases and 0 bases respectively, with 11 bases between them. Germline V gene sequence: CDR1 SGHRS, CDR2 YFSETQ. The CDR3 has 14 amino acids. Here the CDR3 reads CASTPRQSTDTQYF. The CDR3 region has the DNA TGCGCCAGCACCCCCCGGCAAAGCACAGATACGCAGTATTTT.

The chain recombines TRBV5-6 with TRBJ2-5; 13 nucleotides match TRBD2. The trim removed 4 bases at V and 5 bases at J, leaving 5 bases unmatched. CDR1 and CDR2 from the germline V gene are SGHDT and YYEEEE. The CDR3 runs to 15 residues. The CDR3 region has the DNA TGTGCCAGCAGCCTCGGGACTAGCGGGACGGAGACCCAGTACTTC. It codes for CASSLGTSGTETQYF.

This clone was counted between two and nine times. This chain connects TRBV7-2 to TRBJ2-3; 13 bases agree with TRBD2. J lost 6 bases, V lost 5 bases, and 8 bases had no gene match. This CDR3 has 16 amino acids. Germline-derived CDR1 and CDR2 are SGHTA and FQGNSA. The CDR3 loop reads CASSTITTSGRDTQYF. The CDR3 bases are TGTGCCAGCAGCACGATTACGACTAGCGGGAGGGATACGCAGTATTTT. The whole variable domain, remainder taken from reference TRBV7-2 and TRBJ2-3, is GAGVSQSPSNKVTEKGKDVELRCDPISGHTALYWYRQSLGQGLEFLIYFQGNSAPDKSGLPSDRFSAERTGGSVSTLTIQRTQQEDSAVYLCASSTITTSGRDTQYFGPGTRLTVL.

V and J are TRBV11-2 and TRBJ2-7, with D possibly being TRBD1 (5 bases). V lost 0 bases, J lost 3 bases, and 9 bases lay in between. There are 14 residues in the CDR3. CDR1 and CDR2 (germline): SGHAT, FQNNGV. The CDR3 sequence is CASSLEAGFYEQYF. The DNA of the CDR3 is TGTGCCAGCAGCTTAGAGGCAGGGTTCTACGAGCAGTACTTC.

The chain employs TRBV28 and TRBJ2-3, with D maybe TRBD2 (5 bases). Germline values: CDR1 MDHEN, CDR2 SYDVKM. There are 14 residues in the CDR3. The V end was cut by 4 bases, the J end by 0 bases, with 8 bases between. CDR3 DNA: TGTGCCAGCAGTTCAGAGCGGAGCACAGATACGCAGTATTTT. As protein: CASSSERSTDTQYF.

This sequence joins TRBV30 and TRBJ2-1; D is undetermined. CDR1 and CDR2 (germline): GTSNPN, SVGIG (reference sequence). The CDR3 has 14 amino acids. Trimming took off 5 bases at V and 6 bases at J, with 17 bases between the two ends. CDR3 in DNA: TGTGCCTGGTCGGCAAGGAGTCTTGGCAATGAGCAGTTCTTC. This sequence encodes CAWSARSLGNEQFF. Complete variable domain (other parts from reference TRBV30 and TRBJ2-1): SQTIHQWPATLVQPVGSPLSLECTVEGTSNPNLYWYRQAAGRGLQLLFYSVGIGQISSEVPQNLSASRPQDRQFILSSKKLLLSDSGFYLCAWSARSLGNEQFFGPGTRLTVL.

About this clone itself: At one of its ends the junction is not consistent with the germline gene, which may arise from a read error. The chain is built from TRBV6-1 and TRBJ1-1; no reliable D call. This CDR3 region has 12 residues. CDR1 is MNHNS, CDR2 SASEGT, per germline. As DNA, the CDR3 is TGTGCCAGCAGTGAAGGAGAGGGCCCTCCGGTCTTT. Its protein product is CASSEGEGPPVF.

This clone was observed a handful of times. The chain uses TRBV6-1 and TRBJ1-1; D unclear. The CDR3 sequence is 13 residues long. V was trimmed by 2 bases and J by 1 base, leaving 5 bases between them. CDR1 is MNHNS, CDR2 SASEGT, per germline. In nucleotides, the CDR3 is TGTGCCAGCAGTGAAAACGGGAACACTGAAGCTTTCTTT. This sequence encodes CASSENGNTEAFF.

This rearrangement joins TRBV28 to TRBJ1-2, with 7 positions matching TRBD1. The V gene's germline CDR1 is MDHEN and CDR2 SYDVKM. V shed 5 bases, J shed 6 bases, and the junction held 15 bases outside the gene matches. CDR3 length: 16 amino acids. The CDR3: CASSPTTLTGFDGYTF. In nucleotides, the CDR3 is TGTGCCAGCAGTCCAACTACCCTGACAGGGTTCGATGGCTACACCTTC.

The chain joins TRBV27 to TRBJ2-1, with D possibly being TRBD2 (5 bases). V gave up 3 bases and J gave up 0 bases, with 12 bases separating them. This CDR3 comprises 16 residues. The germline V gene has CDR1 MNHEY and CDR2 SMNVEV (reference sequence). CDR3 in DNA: TGTGCCAGCAGTTTGCTAGCAGATAGCTCCTACAATGAGCAGTTCTTC. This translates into CASSLLADSSYNEQFF.

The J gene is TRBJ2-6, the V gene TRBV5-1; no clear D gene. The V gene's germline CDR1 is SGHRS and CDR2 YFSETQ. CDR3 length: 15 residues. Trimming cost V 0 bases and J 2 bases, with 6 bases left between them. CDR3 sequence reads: CASSLGVTGANVLTF. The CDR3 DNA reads TGCGCCAGCAGCTTGGGGGTAACTGGGGCCAACGTCCTGACTTTC.

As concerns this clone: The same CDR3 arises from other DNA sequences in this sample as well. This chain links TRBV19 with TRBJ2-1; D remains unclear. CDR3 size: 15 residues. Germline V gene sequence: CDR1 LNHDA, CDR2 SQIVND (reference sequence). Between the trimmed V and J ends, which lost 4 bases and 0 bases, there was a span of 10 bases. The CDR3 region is CASSKTSSSYNEQFF. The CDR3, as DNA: TGTGCCAGTAGTAAGACTTCGAGCTCCTACAATGAGCAGTTCTTC. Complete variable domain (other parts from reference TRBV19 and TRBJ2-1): DGGITQSPKYLFRKEGQNVTLSCEQNLNHDAMYWYRQDPGQGLRLIYYSQIVNDFQKGDIAEGYSVSREKKESFPLTVTSAQKNPTAFYLCASSKTSSSYNEQFFGPGTRLTVL.

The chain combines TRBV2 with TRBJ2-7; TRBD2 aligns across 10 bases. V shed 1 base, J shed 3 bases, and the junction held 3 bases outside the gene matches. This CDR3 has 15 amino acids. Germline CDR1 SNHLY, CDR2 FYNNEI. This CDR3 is CASSEVAGGNYEQYF. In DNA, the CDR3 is TGTGCCAGCAGTGAAGTAGCGGGAGGCAACTACGAGCAGTACTTC.

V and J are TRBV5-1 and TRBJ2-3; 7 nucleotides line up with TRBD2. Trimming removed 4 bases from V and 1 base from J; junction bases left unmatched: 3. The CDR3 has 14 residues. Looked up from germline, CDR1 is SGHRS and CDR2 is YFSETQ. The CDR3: CASSPAGGTDTQYF. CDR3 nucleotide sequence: TGCGCCAGCAGCCCGGCGGGGGGCACAGATACGCAGTATTTT.

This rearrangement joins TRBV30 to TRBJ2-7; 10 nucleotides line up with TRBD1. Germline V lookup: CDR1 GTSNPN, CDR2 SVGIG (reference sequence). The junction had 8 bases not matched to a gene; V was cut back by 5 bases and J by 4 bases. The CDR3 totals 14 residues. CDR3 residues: CAWRRPGQGYEQYF. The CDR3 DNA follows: TGTGCCTGGCGGCGCCCGGGACAGGGGTACGAGCAGTACTTC.

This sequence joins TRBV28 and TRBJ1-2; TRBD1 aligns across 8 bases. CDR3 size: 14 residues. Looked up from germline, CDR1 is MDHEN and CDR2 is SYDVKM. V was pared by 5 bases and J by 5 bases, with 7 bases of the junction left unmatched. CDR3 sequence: CASSGLRGRYGYTF. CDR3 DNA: TGTGCCAGCAGTGGACTCAGGGGGCGGTATGGCTACACCTTC.

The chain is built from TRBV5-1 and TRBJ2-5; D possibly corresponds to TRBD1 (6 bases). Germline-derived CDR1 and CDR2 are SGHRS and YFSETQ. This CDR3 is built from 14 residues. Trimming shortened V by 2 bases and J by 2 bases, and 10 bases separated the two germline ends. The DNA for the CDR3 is TGCGCCAGCAGCTTACCGGGACAACAAGAGACCCAGTACTTC. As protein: CASSLPGQQETQYF. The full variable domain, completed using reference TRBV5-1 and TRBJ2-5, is KAGVTQTPRYLIKTRGQQVTLSCSPISGHRSVSWYQQTPGQGLQFLFEYFSETQRNKGNFPGRFSGRQFSNSRSEMNVSTLELGDSALYLCASSLPGQQETQYFGPGTRLLVL.